These T cell receptor beta chains were read from a single sample in a study of cytomegalovirus exposure and HLA in healthy donors. TCRdb's table, derived via immunoSEQ multiplex PCR, lists solely in-frame clones and lacks some. The table lists about 150,000 clones, 79% of them singletons, with around 6.6% in the top ten. The sequenced sample was PBMCs. The source is a man aged 50 to 60 in good health and CMV-seropositive. Both conserved end residues are part of each CDR3. Fields, in order: D gene, clone size, J gene, V gene, CDR3 DNA, CDR3 protein. D genes are given only for firm matches. Clone size appears in some rows only: once, few, many, or a class for an expanded clone.

D gene: TRBD2
clone size: NA
J gene: TRBJ2-7
V gene: TRBV5-1
CDR3 DNA: TGCGCCAGCAGCTTGCAAGCGGGAGGTACCTACGAGCAGTACTTC
CDR3 protein: CASSLQAGGTYEQYF

D gene: NA
clone size: NA
J gene: TRBJ1-1
V gene: TRBV19
CDR3 DNA: TGTGCCAGTAGTAGCCGCCAGGGTACGGACACTGAAGCTTTCTTT
CDR3 protein: CASSSRQGTDTEAFF

D gene: NA
clone size: NA
J gene: TRBJ2-7
V gene: TRBV15
CDR3 DNA: TGTGCCACCAGCAGAGAGGACACCTCCTACGAGCAGTACTTC
CDR3 protein: CATSREDTSYEQYF

D gene: NA
clone size: few
J gene: TRBJ2-7
V gene: TRBV12-1
CDR3 DNA: TGTGCCAGCAGCCCGCTGACAGGGGCCTCCTACGAGCAGTACTTC
CDR3 protein: CASSPLTGASYEQYF

D gene: TRBD1
clone size: NA
J gene: TRBJ1-6
V gene: TRBV5-4
CDR3 DNA: TGTGCCAGCAGCTCCGGCGGGACAGCGAATTCACCCCTCCACTTT
CDR3 protein: CASSSGGTANSPLHF

D gene: TRBD2
clone size: NA
J gene: TRBJ2-1
V gene: TRBV11-2
CDR3 DNA: TGTGCCAGCAGCCCTAGACTAGCGGGAGTCAATGAGCAGTTCTTC
CDR3 protein: CASSPRLAGVNEQFF

D gene: NA
clone size: once
J gene: TRBJ2-3
V gene: TRBV10-3
CDR3 DNA: TGTGCCATCAGTGATGTGGGAGATGGGACAGATACGCAGTATTTT
CDR3 protein: CAISDVGDGTDTQYF

D gene: TRBD2
clone size: NA
J gene: TRBJ2-3
V gene: TRBV19
CDR3 DNA: TGTGCCAGTACCAGGGTGGGAGGGGCGAACACAGATACGCAGTATTTT
CDR3 protein: CASTRVGGANTDTQYF

D gene: NA
clone size: NA
J gene: TRBJ1-1
V gene: TRBV6-5
CDR3 DNA: TGTGCCAGCAGTTACGGGGAGGGCGGGGAAGCTTTCTTT
CDR3 protein: CASSYGEGGEAFF

D gene: TRBD2
clone size: NA
J gene: TRBJ2-1
V gene: TRBV6-1
CDR3 DNA: TGTGCCAGCAGAGGACTAGCGGGTAATGAGCAGTTCTTC
CDR3 protein: CASRGLAGNEQFF

D gene: TRBD2
clone size: NA
J gene: TRBJ2-3
V gene: TRBV10-2
CDR3 DNA: TGCGCCAGCAGTGAGGAAGTAGCGGGAGTAAGAGATACGCAGTATTTT
CDR3 protein: CASSEEVAGVRDTQYF

D gene: NA
clone size: NA
J gene: TRBJ1-4
V gene: TRBV4-1
CDR3 DNA: TGCGCCAGCAGCCAGCCGGAGGGATTCGGTGAAAAACTGTTTTTT
CDR3 protein: CASSQPEGFGEKLFF

D gene: NA
clone size: NA
J gene: TRBJ2-5
V gene: TRBV4-1
CDR3 DNA: TGCGCCAGCAGCCAGATCACCGGGACACAAGAGACCCAGTACTTC
CDR3 protein: CASSQITGTQETQYF

D gene: NA
clone size: once
J gene: TRBJ2-3
V gene: TRBV15
CDR3 DNA: TGTGCCACCAGCATACGGGGAGGAGGGAGCACAGATACGCAGTATTTT
CDR3 protein: CATSIRGGGSTDTQYF

D gene: TRBD1
clone size: NA
J gene: TRBJ1-3
V gene: TRBV30
CDR3 DNA: TGTGCCTGGAGTGGGGGCACGACAGGGGTTGGAAACACCATATATTTT
CDR3 protein: CAWSGGTTGVGNTIYF

D gene: TRBD1
clone size: NA
J gene: TRBJ1-1
V gene: TRBV9
CDR3 DNA: TGTGCCAGCAGCTATACAGGGGGGAACACTGAAGCTTTCTTT
CDR3 protein: CASSYTGGNTEAFF

D gene: TRBD1
clone size: few
J gene: TRBJ2-7
V gene: TRBV19
CDR3 DNA: TGTGCCAGTAGTATTGGGACAGGGGGGTACGAGCAGTACTTC
CDR3 protein: CASSIGTGGYEQYF

D gene: TRBD1
clone size: NA
J gene: TRBJ2-3
V gene: TRBV5-1
CDR3 DNA: TGCGCCAGCAGCCCCGACAGGGGAGATACGCAGTATTTT
CDR3 protein: CASSPDRGDTQYF

D gene: NA
clone size: NA
J gene: TRBJ2-2
V gene: TRBV9
CDR3 DNA: TGTGCCAGCAGCGTAGAGACTTACTACACCGGGGAGCTGTTTTTT
CDR3 protein: CASSVETYYTGELFF

D gene: NA
clone size: NA
J gene: TRBJ2-7
V gene: TRBV2
CDR3 DNA: TGTGCCAGCAGTTCCCGGACAGCCTCCTACGAGCAGTACTTT
CDR3 protein: CASSSRTASYEQYF

D gene: TRBD2
clone size: NA
J gene: TRBJ2-2
V gene: TRBV4-1
CDR3 DNA: TGCGCCAGCAGCCAAGATGGGATAGCGGGAGGCACCGGGGAGCTGTTTTTT
CDR3 protein: CASSQDGIAGGTGELFF

D gene: NA
clone size: NA
J gene: TRBJ1-6
V gene: TRBV30
CDR3 DNA: TGTGCCTGGAGTCTGGGTGGAGCCTATAATTCACCCCTCCACTTT
CDR3 protein: CAWSLGGAYNSPLHF

D gene: TRBD1
clone size: NA
J gene: TRBJ1-1
V gene: TRBV10-1
CDR3 DNA: TGCGCCAGCAGTGAAGAGACAGGGTCCATGGACACTGAAGCTTTCTTT
CDR3 protein: CASSEETGSMDTEAFF

D gene: TRBD2
clone size: NA
J gene: TRBJ2-1
V gene: TRBV5-1
CDR3 DNA: TGCGCCAGCAGCTTGATTGGGGGGAGGGCCGGAAATGAGCAGTTCTTC
CDR3 protein: CASSLIGGRAGNEQFF

D gene: NA
clone size: NA
J gene: TRBJ2-7
V gene: TRBV9
CDR3 DNA: TGTGCCAGCAGCGTAGTGTCGGGCTCCTACGAGCAGTACTTC
CDR3 protein: CASSVVSGSYEQYF

D gene: NA
clone size: NA
J gene: TRBJ2-3
V gene: TRBV7-9
CDR3 DNA: TGTGCCAGCAGCTTAGTGGCCCAGCGGCGGGTGCGCACAGATACGCAGTATTTT
CDR3 protein: CASSLVAQRRVRTDTQYF

D gene: NA
clone size: NA
J gene: TRBJ2-5
V gene: TRBV5-5
CDR3 DNA: TGTGCCAGCAGCTTGGGGGGGGTCGGGGAGACCCAGTACTTC
CDR3 protein: CASSLGGVGETQYF

D gene: TRBD2
clone size: NA
J gene: TRBJ2-7
V gene: TRBV9
CDR3 DNA: TGTGCCAGCAGCGTAGGCCTAGCGGCGACTTACGAGCAGTACTTC
CDR3 protein: CASSVGLAATYEQYF

D gene: TRBD1
clone size: NA
J gene: TRBJ2-2
V gene: TRBV5-1
CDR3 DNA: TGCGCCAGCAGCTTGGCCGCGACAGGGACGAACACCGGGGAGCTGTTTTTT
CDR3 protein: CASSLAATGTNTGELFF

D gene: TRBD2
clone size: NA
J gene: TRBJ2-3
V gene: TRBV19
CDR3 DNA: TGTGCCAGTAGTATCCCGACCGGGACTAGCGGGAGAAAGAGCACAGATACGCAGTATTTT
CDR3 protein: CASSIPTGTSGRKSTDTQYF

D gene: TRBD1
clone size: NA
J gene: TRBJ2-7
V gene: TRBV6-6
CDR3 DNA: TGTGCCAGCAGTCCACAGGGGATGAACTACGAGCAGTACTTC
CDR3 protein: CASSPQGMNYEQYF

D gene: NA
clone size: NA
J gene: TRBJ2-1
V gene: TRBV6-5
CDR3 DNA: TGTGCCAGCAGTTCCGGGACACTCGGCCGGAATTATGAGCAGTTCTTC
CDR3 protein: CASSSGTLGRNYEQFF

D gene: NA
clone size: NA
J gene: TRBJ1-6
V gene: TRBV5-5
CDR3 DNA: TGTGCCAGCAGCTTGTTTGTCAGACTAAATTCACCCCTCCACTTT
CDR3 protein: CASSLFVRLNSPLHF

D gene: NA
clone size: NA
J gene: TRBJ1-5
V gene: TRBV21-1
CDR3 DNA: TGTGCCACGAAAGCGGGCACCAGAAACCATAGCAATCAGCCCCAGCATTTT
CDR3 protein: CATKAGTRNHSNQPQHF

D gene: NA
clone size: NA
J gene: TRBJ2-1
V gene: TRBV29-1
CDR3 DNA: TGCAGCGTAGGAGGACAGTACAATGAGCAGTTCTTC
CDR3 protein: CSVGGQYNEQFF

D gene: TRBD1
clone size: NA
J gene: TRBJ1-5
V gene: TRBV28
CDR3 DNA: TGTGCCAGCAGTTTATTTCGGGCAGGGGGCAGCCAGCCCCAGCATTTT
CDR3 protein: CASSLFRAGGSQPQHF

D gene: NA
clone size: NA
J gene: TRBJ1-1
V gene: TRBV6-4
CDR3 DNA: TGTGCCAGCAGTGTGGAGACGAACACTGAAGCTTTCTTT
CDR3 protein: CASSVETNTEAFF

D gene: NA
clone size: once
J gene: TRBJ2-3
V gene: TRBV7-9
CDR3 DNA: TGTTCCAGCAGCTTTTCGCTTGAGACTCGCACAGATACGCAGTATTTT
CDR3 protein: CSSSFSLETRTDTQYF

D gene: NA
clone size: NA
J gene: TRBJ2-7
V gene: TRBV28
CDR3 DNA: TGTGCCAGCAGTTCCTACCTACTGTACTCCTACGAGCAGTACTTC
CDR3 protein: CASSSYLLYSYEQYF

D gene: TRBD2
clone size: NA
J gene: TRBJ2-1
V gene: TRBV18
CDR3 DNA: TGTGCCAGCTCACCACGGCTCTCGGCGGGAGGATACAATGAGCAGTTCTTC
CDR3 protein: CASSPRLSAGGYNEQFF

D gene: TRBD2
clone size: NA
J gene: TRBJ2-1
V gene: TRBV28
CDR3 DNA: TGTGCCAGCAGCCGGCGCGGGAGTAGGAATGAGCAGTTCTTC
CDR3 protein: CASSRRGSRNEQFF

D gene: NA
clone size: NA
J gene: TRBJ1-1
V gene: TRBV18
CDR3 DNA: TGTGCCAGCTCACCTATGGAGTCTAGGATTAGCGTGAACACTGAAGCTTTCTTT
CDR3 protein: CASSPMESRISVNTEAFF

D gene: NA
clone size: NA
J gene: TRBJ2-7
V gene: TRBV11-2
CDR3 DNA: TGTGCCAGCAGCTTAGGCTCGGGGTGGATGTACTTC
CDR3 protein: CASSLGSGWMYF

D gene: NA
clone size: NA
J gene: TRBJ2-7
V gene: TRBV6-1
CDR3 DNA: TGTGCCAGCATTCCTATGCGGGGACTGACCTACGAGCAGTACTTC
CDR3 protein: CASIPMRGLTYEQYF

D gene: NA
clone size: NA
J gene: TRBJ2-5
V gene: TRBV21-1
CDR3 DNA: TGTGCCAGCAGCAAATTCTCGCAGGGGGCAGGGGAGACCCAGTACTTC
CDR3 protein: CASSKFSQGAGETQYF

D gene: NA
clone size: NA
J gene: TRBJ2-7
V gene: TRBV30
CDR3 DNA: TGTGCCTGGAGTTTCCCAGGGGACGAGCAGTACTTC
CDR3 protein: CAWSFPGDEQYF